This TCR beta chain was obtained from a study of cytomegalovirus exposure and HLA in healthy donors. Study-wide findings and caveats: Later analysis showed most CMV-associated TCR beta chains appearing HLA-restricted. It was reported that the classifier diagnosed cytomegalovirus status with high specificity and sensitivity in both the original and validation cohorts. A few of the chains that were CMV-associated were confirmed in vitro to be specific for CMV antigens.

V trimming: 0 bases; J trimming: 0 bases; junction bases outside the gene matches: 8. Germline V gene data show CDR1 as MGHRA and CDR2 as YSYEKL. The CDR3 has 17 amino acids. Concerning this clone itself: What it binds is unknown.

PCR involved 60 Vbeta and 13 Jbeta primers. The table came from immunoSEQ multiplex PCR; TCRdb's copy has only in-frame clones and leaves some out. This table holds under 200,000 clones, roughly 80% found once. The clonotype originates from a woman younger than 30 in good health and CMV-seronegative. Sequenced: PBMCs. The genes are TRBV4-1 and TRBJ2-7; 7 positions agree with TRBD2. The CDR3, as DNA: TGCGCCAGCAGCCAAGATCGGGAGGCTAGCCCCTCCTACGAGCAGTACTTC. Its protein product is CASSQDREASPSYEQYF.